A selection of T cell receptor beta chains follows, all from one sample in a study of beta chain features in type 1 diabetes. TCRdb keeps only in-frame clones here, not all; method: immunoSEQ multiplex PCR. Of about 150,000 clones listed, roughly 9% are singletons. Source material: central memory CD4+ T cells from blood. The receptors derive from a woman aged 25 to 45 with type 1 diabetes. Both conserved end residues are part of each CDR3.

v_call: TRBV6-5
cdr3_aa: CASTPQGTYYEQYF

v_call: TRBV5-1
cdr3_aa: CASSWGLAGDSQYF

v_call: TRBV5-4
cdr3_aa: CASIRDYPYNEQFF

v_call: TRBV4-2
cdr3_aa: CASSYKPRTSGRTEQYF

v_call: TRBV18
cdr3_aa: CASSPPITAPSTDTQYF

v_call: TRBV27
cdr3_aa: CASSSLTGSYEQYF

v_call: TRBV5-4
cdr3_aa: CASSSRLAGVEQYF

v_call: TRBV7-8
cdr3_aa: CASSQTGDEQFF

v_call: TRBV6-4
cdr3_aa: CASRQTSNTEAFF

v_call: TRBV18
cdr3_aa: CASSRGGDFYEQYF

v_call: TRBV5-1
cdr3_aa: CASSLAGPRGEQYF

v_call: TRBV5-6
cdr3_aa: CASSWDSMNTEAFF

v_call: TRBV14
cdr3_aa: CASSQGLAGVETQYF

v_call: TRBV7-6
cdr3_aa: CASSLQREYVEQFF

v_call: TRBV14
cdr3_aa: CASSPTTHRSNTGELFF

v_call: TRBV5-1
cdr3_aa: CASSRERDTQYF

v_call: TRBV9
cdr3_aa: CASSLEEGREQYF

v_call: TRBV2
cdr3_aa: CACHGQLNTEAFF

v_call: TRBV18
cdr3_aa: CASSPRSGYNEQFF

v_call: TRBV9
cdr3_aa: CASSVAGGEFF

v_call: TRBV7-3
cdr3_aa: CASSPEVTDTQYF

v_call: TRBV2
cdr3_aa: CACRGAGGADTQYF

v_call: TRBV11-3
cdr3_aa: CASSQGQGSYNEQFF